Listed below are T cell receptor beta chains from one sample, sequenced in a study of blood T cells in healthy people across ages. TCRdb independently ran MiXCR on the 5' RACE reads; one entry per CDR3 protein. The sample yields fewer than 2 million distinct CDR3 sequences, more than 35% seen once. The material sequenced was blood. The receptors were gathered from a human donor in good health. Each CDR3 is given with its conserved first and last residue. Fields, in order: CDR3 DNA, CDR3 protein, D gene, clone size, V gene, J gene. D genes are given only for firm matches. Rows may omit the clone size; those that give it use once, few, many or a size class.

cdr3_nt: TGCAGCGTAGAGCGGGACAGGACTGAAGCTTTCTTT
cdr3_aa: CSVERDRTEAFF
d_call: TRBD1
clone_size: -
v_call: TRBV29-1
j_call: TRBJ1-1

cdr3_nt: TGTGCCAGCAGCTTAAATCTATACGCAGGGGGGATGAAAGCTTTCTTT
cdr3_aa: CASSLNLYAGGMKAFF
d_call: TRBD1
clone_size: -
v_call: TRBV7-9
j_call: TRBJ1-1

cdr3_nt: TGTGCCAGCTCAAGAGAGACAGGGGGCAACACTGAAGCTTTCTTT
cdr3_aa: CASSRETGGNTEAFF
d_call: TRBD1
clone_size: -
v_call: TRBV18
j_call: TRBJ1-1

cdr3_nt: TGCAGTGCTGCTGACAGGGGATACACAGATACGCAGTATTTT
cdr3_aa: CSAADRGYTDTQYF
d_call: TRBD1
clone_size: -
v_call: TRBV20-1
j_call: TRBJ2-3

cdr3_nt: TGCGCCAGCAGCTTTTCAAGTAGGGGAACGGGAGAGCAGTTCTTC
cdr3_aa: CASSFSSRGTGEQFF
d_call: -
clone_size: -
v_call: TRBV5-1
j_call: TRBJ2-1

cdr3_nt: TGCGCCAGCAGCTTGTGGACGGGGACAGACCCTGAAGCTTTCTTT
cdr3_aa: CASSLWTGTDPEAFF
d_call: TRBD1
clone_size: -
v_call: TRBV5-1
j_call: TRBJ1-1

cdr3_nt: TGTGCCAGCAGCCAAGACAGACTCCGCAAGCAGTTCTTC
cdr3_aa: CASSQDRLRKQFF
d_call: -
clone_size: once
v_call: TRBV4-2
j_call: TRBJ2-1

cdr3_nt: TGTGCCAGCAGTTTACGGACCCAGCGGGGGGGCCAAGATACGCAGTATTTT
cdr3_aa: CASSLRTQRGGQDTQYF
d_call: TRBD2
clone_size: few
v_call: TRBV28
j_call: TRBJ2-3

cdr3_nt: TGCAGCGCCATGGAGCGGGCTTACACAGATACGCAGTATTTT
cdr3_aa: CSAMERAYTDTQYF
d_call: -
clone_size: -
v_call: TRBV29-1
j_call: TRBJ2-3

cdr3_nt: TGTGCCAGCAGCGGACAGAATGAGCAGTTCTTC
cdr3_aa: CASSGQNEQFF
d_call: -
clone_size: -
v_call: TRBV2
j_call: TRBJ2-1

cdr3_nt: TGTGCTAGTGGTTTGCCAGGGGGCACTGAAGCTTTCTTT
cdr3_aa: CASGLPGGTEAFF
d_call: TRBD1
clone_size: few
v_call: TRBV12-5
j_call: TRBJ1-1

cdr3_nt: TGTGCCACCAGTTCGTCTAGCGGGCCCAATGAGCAGTTCTTC
cdr3_aa: CATSSSSGPNEQFF
d_call: TRBD2
clone_size: -
v_call: TRBV24-1
j_call: TRBJ2-1

cdr3_nt: TGTGCCAGCGGTCGCGGGGGCGGCGGAGAGACCCAGTACTTC
cdr3_aa: CASGRGGGGETQYF
d_call: -
clone_size: few
v_call: TRBV28
j_call: TRBJ2-5

cdr3_nt: TGCAGTGCTAGTATGGACAGGGGTTCACCCCTCCACTTT
cdr3_aa: CSASMDRGSPLHF
d_call: TRBD1
clone_size: few
v_call: TRBV20-1
j_call: TRBJ1-6

cdr3_nt: TGCAGCGTTCAGAATGGAGGTTCACCCCTCCACTTT
cdr3_aa: CSVQNGGSPLHF
d_call: -
clone_size: -
v_call: TRBV29-1
j_call: TRBJ1-6

cdr3_nt: TGTGCCAGCAGCTTTAACATGGGACACGAGGAGACCCAGTACTTC
cdr3_aa: CASSFNMGHEETQYF
d_call: -
clone_size: -
v_call: TRBV7-2
j_call: TRBJ2-5

cdr3_nt: TGCAGTGCTAGAGATAGGTTAAGGGGGCTGGTTAACACCGGGGAGCTGTTTTTT
cdr3_aa: CSARDRLRGLVNTGELFF
d_call: TRBD1
clone_size: -
v_call: TRBV20-1
j_call: TRBJ2-2

cdr3_nt: TGTGCCAGCAGTGCGACAGACTATAGCAATCAGCCCCAGCATTTT
cdr3_aa: CASSATDYSNQPQHF
d_call: -
clone_size: -
v_call: TRBV6-2/TRBV6-3
j_call: TRBJ1-5

cdr3_nt: TGCAGTGCTAGTCGGGGCGGGGGCTCGCCTGCTAGCACAGATACGCAGTATTTT
cdr3_aa: CSASRGGGSPASTDTQYF
d_call: -
clone_size: few
v_call: TRBV20-1
j_call: TRBJ2-3

cdr3_nt: TGTGCCAGCAGCCAAGAAGGCGGCGGTTTAGACTATGGCTACACCTTC
cdr3_aa: CASSQEGGGLDYGYTF
d_call: -
clone_size: -
v_call: TRBV4-2
j_call: TRBJ1-2

cdr3_nt: TGTGCCAGCACCCGGCGGACTAGCGGGGGGTACAATGAGCAGTTCTTC
cdr3_aa: CASTRRTSGGYNEQFF
d_call: TRBD2
clone_size: few
v_call: TRBV6-5
j_call: TRBJ2-1

cdr3_nt: TGTGCCAGCAGCTTAGGTTTTAGCGGGGTCCAAGAGACCCAGTACTTC
cdr3_aa: CASSLGFSGVQETQYF
d_call: TRBD2
clone_size: few
v_call: TRBV7-6
j_call: TRBJ2-5

cdr3_nt: TGCGCCAGCAGCCAAGAGACAGGGTTGGGACAGCCCCAGCATTTT
cdr3_aa: CASSQETGLGQPQHF
d_call: TRBD1
clone_size: -
v_call: TRBV4-3
j_call: TRBJ1-5

cdr3_nt: TGTGCCAGCAGTCCCGGGCACCAATACAATGAGCAGTTCTTC
cdr3_aa: CASSPGHQYNEQFF
d_call: -
clone_size: few
v_call: TRBV12-3/TRBV12-4
j_call: TRBJ2-1

cdr3_nt: TGTGCCAGCAGTGAATTGGCGGACAACGAATACGAGCAGTACTTC
cdr3_aa: CASSELADNEYEQYF
d_call: -
clone_size: -
v_call: TRBV2
j_call: TRBJ2-7

cdr3_nt: TGTGCCAGCAGCTTCGTACAGGGGCCAGATACGCAGTATTTT
cdr3_aa: CASSFVQGPDTQYF
d_call: TRBD1
clone_size: -
v_call: TRBV7-2
j_call: TRBJ2-3

cdr3_nt: TGTGCCAGCAGTGGCTCGCTAGGTACACCCCTCCACTTT
cdr3_aa: CASSGSLGTPLHF
d_call: -
clone_size: -
v_call: TRBV6-4
j_call: TRBJ1-6